The clone carrying this T cell receptor (beta chain) was recorded once. A COVID-19 case had been met by exposed participants during the 2 weeks before study entry. This record belongs to a study of blood T cell repertoires in COVID-19. Study-wide background: The United States, Italy and Spain supplied acute and convalescent COVID-19 samples.

Under the authors' procedure: Scientists estimated how many nucleated cells there were by amplifying reference gene primers. TCRdb keeps only in-frame clones here, not all; method: immunoSEQ multiplex PCR. That table furnishes V, J and clone size, whereas the DNA furnished D and trimming. Of fewer than 250,000 clones in the sample, 80% to 90% were seen once. Trimming cost V 1 base and J 7 bases; bases outside gene matches: 8. Germline CDR1 LGHDT, CDR2 YNNKEL (reference sequence). The CDR3 covers 15 residues. The chain carries TRBV3-1 (or the pseudogene TRBV3-2) and TRBJ1-2, with 8 bases fitting TRBD1. The sequenced sample was PBMCs or T cells enriched from blood (not recorded which). This sequence was found in a middle-aged woman who had been exposed to COVID-19. The CDR3 sequence: CASSQGSQGAAGYTF. The CDR3 region has the DNA TGTGCCAGCAGCCAAGGGTCGCAGGGGGCCGCTGGCTACACCTTC.